This T cell receptor beta chain was captured in a study of cytomegalovirus exposure and HLA in healthy donors. Findings of the study overall: Of the V segments, some could not be distinguished, including TRBV6-2 and TRBV6-3, and were excluded. Immune exposure information comprised only CMV serostatus. In a later analysis, V- and J-gene trimming of beta chains associated with a DCLRE1C missense variant, replicated independently.

It was with 60 Vbeta and 13 Jbeta primers that the PCR ran. The protocol was immunoSEQ multiplex PCR, while the TCRdb copy is restricted to in-frame clones and leaves out a portion. The sample lists 100,000 to 150,000 clones; 80% to 85% were seen once. The CDR3 runs to 15 residues. In germline, CDR1 is SGHDT, CDR2 YYEEEE. V was shortened by 3 bases and J by 8 bases, with 18 bases between the two germline ends. For this clone: Its antigen remains unidentified.

The sequenced sample was PBMCs. This clonotype was obtained from a woman between 40 and 50 years old in good health and CMV-seronegative. The V call is TRBV5-6, the J call TRBJ1-5; tentative D call: TRBD1 (5 bases). The CDR3 DNA reads TGTGCCAGCAGCTCCTTTTGGGGGACTGTGGAGCCCCAGCATTTT. Translation gives CASSSFWGTVEPQHF.